The rows below give T cell receptor beta chains drawn from one sample of a study of spatial heterogeneity in lung cancer. TCRdb re-derived calls from the 5' RACE reads in MiXCR, one entry per CDR3 protein. The sample includes about 120,000 distinct CDR3 sequences, 9% to 15% of them seen just once. The sequencing used PBMCs, collected at follow-up. These receptors originate from a male donor with early-stage non-small cell lung cancer. Both conserved end residues are part of each CDR3. Each record gives: CDR3 length, J gene, V gene, D gene, clone size, CDR3 DNA, CDR3 protein. D genes are given only for firm matches. Rows may omit the clone size; those that give it use once, few, many or a size class.

18 | TRBJ2-3 | TRBV2 | TRBD2 | . | TGTGCCAGCAGTGAGGGTTGGCGACTAGCGGGTTACACAGATACGCAGTATTTT | CASSEGWRLAGYTDTQYF
15 | TRBJ2-3 | TRBV7-9 | . | . | TGTGCCAGCAGCTTTAGGGCTGTGCGTGGGGATACGCAGTATTTT | CASSFRAVRGDTQYF
16 | TRBJ2-4 | TRBV4-3 | TRBD1 | . | TGCGCCAGCAGCCAAGGAGCCGGGACAGAGAAAAACATTCAGTACTTC | CASSQGAGTEKNIQYF
15 | TRBJ2-7 | TRBV6-2/TRBV6-3 | . | many | TGTGCCAGCAGTTATCGAACCGGGACCTGGTACGAGCAGTACTTC | CASSYRTGTWYEQYF
12 | TRBJ2-1 | TRBV29-1 | . | few | TGCAGCGTTGATTTGTACGACAATGAGCAGTTCTTC | CSVDLYDNEQFF
13 | TRBJ2-3 | TRBV29-1 | . | many | TGCAGCGTTCGGGCAGGGATTCTGGATACGCAGTATTTT | CSVRAGILDTQYF
17 | TRBJ1-1 | TRBV4-1 | . | . | TGCGCCAGCACCTCAAACTTAGTGGCAGGGGTTAACACTGAAGCTTTCTTT | CASTSNLVAGVNTEAFF
17 | TRBJ2-3 | TRBV11-2 | TRBD2 | many | TGTGCCAGCAGCCCCAGGACTAGCGGGGGGGCCACAGATACGCAGTATTTT | CASSPRTSGGATDTQYF
13 | TRBJ1-2 | TRBV28 | . | few | TGTGCCAGCAGCCCACCGACCGGTTTGGTCCACACCTTC | CASSPPTGLVHTF
15 | TRBJ1-1 | TRBV6-5 | . | . | TGTGCCAGCAGCCCTAAGAGAACAGGGACTCACGAAGCTTTCTTT | CASSPKRTGTHEAFF
15 | TRBJ2-2 | TRBV7-9 | TRBD2 | . | TGTGCCAGCAGCCGAGCGGGGCAGAACACCGGGGAGCTGTTTTTT | CASSRAGQNTGELFF
14 | TRBJ2-7 | TRBV5-1 | TRBD1 | few | TGCGCCAGCAGCGGGGGACAGGGCCCCTACGAGCAGTACTTC | CASSGGQGPYEQYF
16 | TRBJ2-5 | TRBV7-9 | . | few | TGTGCCAGCAGCTTAGCGCTGGGGCGGCGAAGTGAGACCCAGTACTTC | CASSLALGRRSETQYF
15 | TRBJ2-7 | TRBV7-8 | . | many | TGTGCCAGCACCAACCTCCGGGCTGCTTCCTACGAGCAGTACTTC | CASTNLRAASYEQYF
17 | TRBJ2-3 | TRBV7-3 | . | few | TGTGCCAGCAGCTTCCCCCCCTTTCCCTCGGGGCCAGATACGCAGTATTTT | CASSFPPFPSGPDTQYF
13 | TRBJ1-6 | TRBV12-3/TRBV12-4 | . | . | TGTGCCAGCAGTCCCGGGGCAAATTCACCCCTCCACTTT | CASSPGANSPLHF
16 | TRBJ2-3 | TRBV5-1 | TRBD1 | . | TGCGCCAGCAGCTTGGAGGGCAGGGGGCGTCAAGATACGCAGTATTTT | CASSLEGRGRQDTQYF
13 | TRBJ2-3 | TRBV5-1 | . | . | TGCGCCAGCAGCTTGGTCGGCACAGATACGCAGTATTTT | CASSLVGTDTQYF
12 | TRBJ1-2 | TRBV5-6 | . | few | TGTGCCAGCACCTTCAAGGGGGATGGCTACACCTTC | CASTFKGDGYTF
15 | TRBJ1-6 | TRBV10-2 | . | few | TGCGCCAGCAGTGCTGGTCAGGCGTATAATTCACCCCTCCACTTT | CASSAGQAYNSPLHF
15 | TRBJ1-2 | TRBV14 | . | many | TGTGCCAGCAGCCAATTGCAGGGGTGGAACTATGGCTACACCTTC | CASSQLQGWNYGYTF
13 | TRBJ1-5 | TRBV18 | . | . | TGTGCCAGCTCACCAGACAGGAATCAGCCCCAGCATTTT | CASSPDRNQPQHF
16 | TRBJ2-1 | TRBV5-5 | TRBD1 | few | TGTGCCAGCAGCTTTACCCCGGGACAGGGAAGGAATGAGCAGTTCTTC | CASSFTPGQGRNEQFF
13 | TRBJ1-6 | TRBV6-1 | . | few | TGTGCCAGCAGTGAAGTCTCTGTTTCACCCCTCCACTTT | CASSEVSVSPLHF
15 | TRBJ2-7 | TRBV4-3 | . | many | TGCGCCAGCAGCCAAGTGGGGGGTGCCTCCTACGAGCAGTACTTC | CASSQVGGASYEQYF
14 | TRBJ1-1 | TRBV7-9 | . | few | TGTGCCAGCAGCTTAGTTCTGACGGTCACTGAAGCTTTCTTT | CASSLVLTVTEAFF
15 | TRBJ2-3 | TRBV15 | . | . | TGTGCCACCAGCAGAGATGTGGGGGCCGGGGATACGCAGTATTTT | CATSRDVGAGDTQYF
18 | TRBJ2-3 | TRBV7-9 | TRBD2 | medium-sized | TGTGCCAGCAGCTTAGATGTAGCTAGCGGGGGGCCCACAGATACGCAGTATTTT | CASSLDVASGGPTDTQYF
17 | TRBJ2-1 | TRBV9 | TRBD2 | many | TGTGCCAGCAGCTTAAGACTAGCGGGGGGGAGGTACAATGAGCAGTTCTTC | CASSLRLAGGRYNEQFF
12 | TRBJ1-2 | TRBV20-1 | . | . | TGCAGTGCTAAGGGGCCATTATATGGCTACACCTTC | CSAKGPLYGYTF
14 | TRBJ1-2 | TRBV6-2/TRBV6-3 | . | . | TGTGCCAGCAGTGAACTTGGCGAGCCGTATGGCTACACCTTC | CASSELGEPYGYTF
14 | TRBJ1-3 | TRBV29-1 | TRBD1 | many | TGCAGCGTTTCCGGGACAGGGTCTGGAAACACCATATATTTT | CSVSGTGSGNTIYF
15 | TRBJ2-1 | TRBV5-5 | TRBD2 | . | TGTGCCAGCAGCCAAGGCCCCCGGGGGGACAATGAGCAGTTCTTC | CASSQGPRGDNEQFF
14 | TRBJ2-1 | TRBV20-1 | . | . | TGCAGTGCTATAAACCGAAGAATGGGGGATGAGCAGTTCTTC | CSAINRRMGDEQFF
12 | TRBJ2-3 | TRBV3-1 | . | . | TGTGCCAGCAGCCAGGTAGAAAGGACGCAGTATTTT | CASSQVERTQYF
15 | TRBJ1-2 | TRBV6-5 | TRBD1 | . | TGTGCCAGCAGTTACTCATCGACAGGGGCGAACGGCTACACCTTC | CASSYSSTGANGYTF
15 | TRBJ2-1 | TRBV29-1 | . | few | TGCAGCGTGACCTTACAGGGATCGCAAGACAATGAGCAGTTCTTC | CSVTLQGSQDNEQFF
14 | TRBJ2-1 | TRBV9 | . | many | TGTGCCAGCAGCGTAGGTAGTAATTACAATGAGCAGTTCTTC | CASSVGSNYNEQFF
12 | TRBJ2-7 | TRBV6-6 | . | . | TGTGCCAGCAGTTTCTTGATCTACGAGCAGTACTTC | CASSFLIYEQYF
15 | TRBJ2-7 | TRBV5-1 | TRBD1 | . | TGCGCCAGCAGCATATACGGGACAGGGAGTTCCGAGCAGTACTTC | CASSIYGTGSSEQYF
12 | TRBJ2-7 | TRBV10-3 | TRBD1 | many | TGTGCCATCGGACAGGGGATCCACGAGCAGTACTTC | CAIGQGIHEQYF
16 | TRBJ2-7 | TRBV19 | TRBD1 | . | TGTGCCAGTAGTAAGATGACCGGGACAGGCACCTACGAGCAGTACTTC | CASSKMTGTGTYEQYF
12 | TRBJ2-7 | TRBV20-1 | . | few | TGCAGTGCTAGTAGTGGAGTACGCGAGCAGTACTTC | CSASSGVREQYF